A single sample is the source of the 18 T cell receptor beta chains below, sequenced in a study of blood T cell repertoires in COVID-19 (dated by TCRdb to the early 2020s). Libraries were built with the immunoSEQ multiplex PCR assay. TCRdb provides this immuneACCESS table in a form limited to in-frame rearrangements. Some clones are lacking; in checked studies, under half of them reflect an unresolved V gene, and why the rest are absent is not known. Here the sample has some 250,000 clones; approximately 82% occur a single time. The ten largest clonotypes hold over 14% of the sample. The sequenced sample consisted of PBMCs or T cells enriched from blood (not recorded which). The receptor set was obtained from a man aged 35-49 years who had recovered from COVID-19.

The J gene is TRBJ2-3, the V gene TRBV28; TRBD1 agrees at 8 bases. CDR1 and CDR2 from the germline V gene are MDHEN and SYDVKM. This CDR3 spans 15 amino acids. V lost 0 bases and J lost 1; bases outside the gene matches: 0. CDR3 nucleotides: TGTGCCAGCAGTTTATGGGACAGGGGCACAGATACGCAGTATTTT. Translated: CASSLWDRGTDTQYF.

This rearrangement joins TRBV19 to TRBJ1-2; D perhaps matches TRBD1 (6 bases). This CDR3 spans 14 amino acids. The V end lost 5 bases, the J end lost 8 bases, and 18 bases lay between the germline ends. Germline loops: CDR1 LNHDA, CDR2 SQIVND (reference sequence). DNA for the CDR3: TGTGCCAGTAGTCCTGGTCGGGGGGCGGAAGGCTACACCTTC. Protein product: CASSPGRGAEGYTF.

The chain has TRBV7-3 and TRBJ2-2, with 7 bases that match TRBD1. The CDR3 sequence is 14 residues long. J was trimmed by 1 base and V by 4 bases; bases with no gene match: 0. Germline V gene data show CDR1 as SGHTA and CDR2 as FQGTGA. For the CDR3, the DNA is TGTGCCAGCAGCTACAGGGGGAACACCGGGGAGCTGTTTTTT. This sequence encodes CASSYRGNTGELFF.

This clone was recorded only once. The chain links TRBV4-2 to TRBJ1-4; D gene unclear. This CDR3 has 14 residues. Germline-derived CDR1 and CDR2 are LGHNA and YNFKEQ. V was clipped by 7 bases and J by 6 bases, with 15 bases between them. CDR3 region: CASKSSGYDEKLFF. In DNA, the CDR3 is TGTGCCAGCAAAAGTTCCGGGTACGATGAAAAACTGTTTTTT.

J is TRBJ1-6 and V is TRBV9, with a tentative D call TRBD1 (6 bases). Trimming left V 5 bases short and J 7 bases short, with 16 bases between. Germline V gene data show CDR1 as SGDLS and CDR2 as YYNGEE. The CDR3 has 15 amino acids. The CDR3 reads CASSAQGTPNSPLHF. CDR3 DNA sequence: TGTGCCAGCAGTGCACAGGGAACTCCGAATTCACCCCTCCACTTT.

This chain uses TRBV29-1 with TRBJ2-3; no reliable D call. CDR1 is SQVTM, CDR2 ANQGSEA, per germline. Trimming took off 4 bases at V and 1 base at J, with 3 bases between the two ends. The CDR3 spans 11 residues. In DNA, the CDR3 is TGCAGCGTTGCGGGCACAGATACGCAGTATTTT. This translates into CSVAGTDTQYF.

This chain links TRBV5-4 with TRBJ1-6, with 7 bases aligning to TRBD1. After removal of 6 bases from V and 8 bases from J, the junction contained 5 bases not matched to a gene. CDR1 SGHNT and CDR2 YYREEE come from the germline V gene (reference sequence). The length of the CDR3 is 13 residues. CDR3 protein: CASTRDRDSPLHF. CDR3 DNA: TGTGCCAGCACCCGGGACAGAGATTCACCCCTCCACTTT. Full variable domain (remainder filled in from reference TRBV5-4 and TRBJ1-6): ETGVTQSPTHLIKTRGQQVTLRCSSQSGHNTVSWYQQALGQGPQFIFQYYREEENGRGNFPPRFSGLQFPNYSSELNVNALELDDSALYLCASTRDRDSPLHFGNGTRLTVT.

The V call is TRBV7-9, the J call TRBJ2-3; tentatively, D is TRBD1 (5 bases). The CDR3 sequence is 14 residues long. With 1 base removed from V and 2 bases from J, the gap between germline ends came to 7 bases. Germline CDR1 reads SEHNR; CDR2 reads FQNEAQ (reference sequence). The CDR3 spells CASSLGQPTDTQYF. For the CDR3, the DNA is TGTGCCAGCAGCTTAGGACAGCCCACAGATACGCAGTATTTT.

This chain links TRBV7-2 with TRBJ1-1; possible D gene TRBD1, 5 bases. The CDR3 is 14 residues long. Germline lookup yields CDR1 SGHTA and CDR2 FQGNSA. With 5 bases removed from V and 4 bases from J, the gap between germline ends came to 14 bases. The CDR3 region is CASSPQGVGTEAFF. The CDR3 DNA follows: TGTGCCAGCAGCCCGCAGGGTGTCGGCACTGAAGCTTTCTTT.

V usage is TRBV2 and J usage is TRBJ1-2; possibly TRBD1 for D (6 bases). Trimming stripped 6 bases from V and 4 bases from J, with 12 bases between. CDR1 and CDR2 (germline): SNHLY, FYNNEI. The length of the CDR3 is 13 residues. The CDR3 DNA reads TGTGCCAGCAGGCCGGACAGCGGCTATGGCTACACCTTC. Its translation: CASRPDSGYGYTF.

This clone was recorded once. The rearrangement links TRBV9 to TRBJ2-1; TRBD2 matches at 8 bases. This CDR3 region has 17 residues. V gave up 4 bases and J gave up 4 bases; unmatched junction bases: 13. The V gene's germline CDR1 is SGDLS and CDR2 YYNGEE. The CDR3 is CASSPRGGGRAYNEQFF. As DNA, the CDR3 is TGTGCCAGCAGCCCCCGGGGGGGCGGGAGAGCATACAATGAGCAGTTCTTC.

The sample holds one count of this clone. This sequence joins TRBV5-3 and TRBJ1-1; D may be TRBD1 (5 bases). TRBV5-3 is noted as an ORF with a role that remains uncertain. This CDR3 contains 14 residues. V lost 4 bases, J lost 3 bases, and 13 bases lay in between. CDR3 nucleotides: TGTGCCAGAAGCCTCCGAGGCAGGGACACTGAAGCTTTCTTT. This encodes CARSLRGRDTEAFF.

The chain has TRBV10-2 and TRBJ2-2; 8 positions agree with TRBD2. Germline values: CDR1 WSHSY, CDR2 SAAADI. V was pared by 3 bases and J by 4 bases, with 4 bases of the junction left unmatched. The CDR3 length is 15 residues. CDR3 sequence: CASSETSGGTGELFF. CDR3 DNA sequence: TGCGCCAGCAGTGAAACTAGCGGCGGCACCGGGGAGCTGTTTTTT.

This clone was found a few times. The CDR3 reads CASSGQGALGEKLFF. The CDR3 nucleotides read TGTGCCAGCTCGGGACAGGGGGCCTTGGGAGAAAAACTGTTTTTT. This rearrangement joins TRBV18 to TRBJ1-4, with TRBD1 identical over 12 bases. V lost 6 bases and J lost 8; bases outside the gene matches: 7. CDR3 length: 15 residues. CDR1 and CDR2 (germline): KGHSH, LQKENI.

This chain links TRBV28 with TRBJ1-6, with D possibly matching TRBD1 (5 bases). This CDR3 comprises 16 residues. Germline V lookup: CDR1 MDHEN, CDR2 SYDVKM. Deletions cut 6 bases from V and 0 bases from J, with 12 bases between. CDR3 protein: CASRYGASSYNSPLHF. The CDR3 region has the DNA TGTGCCAGCAGATATGGGGCGAGCTCCTATAATTCACCCCTCCACTTT.

The CDR3 here is CASSLRDRVPRDEKLFF. As DNA, the CDR3 is TGTGCCAGCAGCCTCCGGGACAGGGTACCTCGTGATGAAAAACTGTTTTTT. The rearrangement uses TRBV6-4 and TRBJ1-4, with 9 bases aligning to TRBD1. The CDR3 sequence is 17 residues long. Germline-derived CDR1 and CDR2 are MRHNA and SNTAGT. Trimming removed 6 bases from V and 6 bases from J; junction bases left unmatched: 14.

This clone was observed a few times. The chain uses TRBV5-4 and TRBJ2-7; a possible D gene is TRBD2 (6 bases). CDR1 and CDR2 (germline): SGHNT, YYREEE (reference sequence). This CDR3 comprises 15 residues. V was pared by 2 bases and J by 5 bases, with 17 bases between. This CDR3 reads CASSFGGGAFDEQYF. CDR3 sequence (DNA): TGTGCCAGCAGCTTTGGTGGAGGGGCTTTCGACGAGCAGTACTTC.

This clone was found once. The rearrangement links TRBV11-2 to TRBJ2-2; 10 nucleotides agree with TRBD1. V lost 5 bases, J lost 7 bases, and 4 bases stayed unmatched. The CDR3 loop spans 14 amino acids. Germline-derived CDR1 and CDR2 are SGHAT and FQNNGV. The CDR3 protein is CASSLGQGNGELFF. In nucleotides, the CDR3 is TGTGCCAGCAGCCTGGGACAGGGGAACGGGGAGCTGTTTTTT.